This paragraph covers one T cell receptor (beta chain) sequence. This clonotype occurred many times. What antigen it recognizes has not been identified. No base quality information exists; no much larger clone differs at one position. TCR cDNA was made using 5'RACE template switching, a step that added a universal primer site and unique molecular identifiers. Priming of cDNA synthesis was performed from both the TCR alpha and TCR beta constant segments. Libraries were amplified in two PCR steps, with sample barcodes and sequencing adapters added in the second step. Sequencing of libraries was done on Illumina HiSeq 2500 (2x100 bp) or NovaSeq (2x150 bp). On the authors' methods: Demultiplexing of reads and collapsing into UMI consensus sequences were performed with MIGEC, and V(D)J alignment was carried out with MiXCR. Vaccine-responding clonotypes were defined with edgeR using replicate PBMC samples, requiring FDR below 0.01 and a log2 fold change above 5 up to day 15. Each bulk clonotype received a CD4 or CD8 identity based on whether the sequenced CD4 or CD8 repertoire contained that clonotype at higher abundance. TCRdb reprocessing: public reads trimmed at Q25 with fastp, clones called with MiXCR, in-frame beta chains kept. Rows are combined by CDR3 protein, so each entry shows the most common genes and DNA. For this entry, the V and J calls and clone size follow TCRdb and not the study's own pipeline. The sample profile shows 25,000 to 35,000 distinct CDR3 sequences; 4.4% of them were found once. The ten largest make up roughly half of the sample.

The data stem from a study of T cells after yellow fever vaccination (dated by TCRdb to the late 2010s). In terms of the full investigation: The SMART-Seq v4 Ultra Low Input RNA kit was used to prepare libraries from fractions with low cell numbers. To track T-cell clones before and after primary and booster YFV17D yellow fever vaccination, bulk TCR alpha and beta repertoires were sequenced longitudinally. Two healthy male donors, one aged 18 to 30 and one aged 30 to 40 years, made up the cohort. Bulk PBMC replicates and cell subsets were isolated from blood drawn at multiple timepoints before and after both primary and secondary immunization.

The full study reports these points: Because the study included only a couple of donors, the extent to which the findings can be generalized is limited. After the booster, most of the clones that had expanded following primary vaccination were detected again (just under 97% of CD4 and 80% to 90% of CD8), which suggests that memory was broadly maintained. The secondary T-cell response was weaker than the primary response but faster, peaking on day 5 instead of day 15. A small fraction of clonotypes appeared in both the CD4 and CD8 compartments, likely as a result of convergent recombination. Computational filtering was needed because FACS-sorted repertoires could contain abundant contaminating clonotypes from the bulk population.

The label giving this sample's treatment or condition can be read as: live attenuated yellow fever vaccine strain. A standard Ficoll-Paque protocol was used to isolate PBMCs from peripheral blood. Dynabeads CD4 and CD8 positive selection kits were used to isolate the CD4 and CD8 T-cell fractions. RNA was extracted with TriZol from bulk PBMCs, CD4 and CD8 fractions, and dextramer-positive and dextramer-negative fractions. CDR3 length: 12 amino acids, cysteine to phenylalanine. Only the CDR3 DNA is retained, 36 bases long and in frame from the first base. V loses 3 bases, J loses 6 bases, and the germline ends lie 9 bases apart. From the germline V gene, CDR1 is SGHTA and CDR2 is FQGNSA.

This TCR came from a man aged 25 to 40 who received the YFV17D yellow fever vaccine. The material sequenced was CD8+ T cells sorted from PBMCs, taken 5 days after the yellow fever booster vaccination. This receptor chain uses TRBV7-2 and TRBJ2-7; tentative D gene TRBD2, with 6 bases matching. The CDR3 is CASSFGLTEQYF. The nucleotide sequence is given as TGTGCCAGCAGCTTTGGACTAACCGAGCAGTACTTC.